This TCR beta chain was observed in a study of identical twins. This CDR3 has 11 amino acids. Trimming stripped 5 bases from V and 4 bases from J, with 6 bases between. TCRdb re-called the 5' RACE reads through MiXCR, storing one row per CDR3 protein. The data hold 450,000 to 500,000 distinct CDR3 sequences, with around 15% observed a single time. Healthy Caucasians supplied all donations. Remarks on this clonotype: What it recognizes is unknown.

Overall study results and limits: For out-of-frame beta sequences, excess twin sharing was weaker.

These data are also associated with another study on yellow fever vaccine responses in identical twins.

Sequencing was done on a sample of CD4+ T cells sorted from blood. The sequence was collected from a woman younger than 35 in good health. The genes are TRBV12-3 or TRBV12-4 and TRBJ2-7; D remains ambiguous. The chain's CDR3 is CASSEWYEQYF. The CDR3, as DNA: TGTGCCAGCAGTGAATGGTACGAGCAGTACTTC.